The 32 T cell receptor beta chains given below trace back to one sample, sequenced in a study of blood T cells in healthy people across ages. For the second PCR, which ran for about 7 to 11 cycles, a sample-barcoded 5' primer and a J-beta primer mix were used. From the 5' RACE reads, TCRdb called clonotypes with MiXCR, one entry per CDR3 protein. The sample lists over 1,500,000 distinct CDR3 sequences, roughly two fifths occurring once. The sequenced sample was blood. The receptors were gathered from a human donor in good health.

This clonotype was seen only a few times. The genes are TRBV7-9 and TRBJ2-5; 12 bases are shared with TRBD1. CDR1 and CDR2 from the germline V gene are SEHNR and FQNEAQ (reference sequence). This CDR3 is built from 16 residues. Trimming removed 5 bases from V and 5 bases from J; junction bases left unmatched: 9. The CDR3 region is CASSPPPGTGGETQYF. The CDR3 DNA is TGTGCCAGCAGCCCGCCGCCGGGGACAGGGGGCGAGACCCAGTACTTC.

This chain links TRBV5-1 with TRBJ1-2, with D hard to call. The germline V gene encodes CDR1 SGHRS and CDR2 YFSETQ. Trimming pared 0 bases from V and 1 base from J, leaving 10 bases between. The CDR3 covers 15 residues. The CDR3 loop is CASSLAQSVNYGYTF. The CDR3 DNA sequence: TGCGCCAGCAGCTTGGCACAGTCTGTTAACTATGGCTACACCTTC. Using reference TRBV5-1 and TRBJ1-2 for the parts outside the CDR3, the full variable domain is KAGVTQTPRYLIKTRGQQVTLSCSPISGHRSVSWYQQTPGQGLQFLFEYFSETQRNKGNFPGRFSGRQFSNSRSEMNVSTLELGDSALYLCASSLAQSVNYGYTFGSGTRLTVV.

For the CDR3, the DNA is TGTGCCAGCAGCCAAGTATCAGGGGAAAACATTCAGTACTTC. This translates into CASSQVSGENIQYF. This chain joins TRBV3-1 and TRBJ2-4; the D gene is possibly TRBD1 (6 bases). CDR1 is LGHDT, CDR2 YNNKEL, per germline (reference sequence). The CDR3 contains 14 residues. Trimming left V 1 base short and J 5 bases short, with 9 bases between.

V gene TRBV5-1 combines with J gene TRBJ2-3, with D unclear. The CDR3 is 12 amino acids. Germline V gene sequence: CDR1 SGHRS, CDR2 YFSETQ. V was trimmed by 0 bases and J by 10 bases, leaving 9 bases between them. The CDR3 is CASSLGPAPQYF. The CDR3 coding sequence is TGCGCCAGCAGCTTGGGCCCGGCTCCGCAGTATTTT.

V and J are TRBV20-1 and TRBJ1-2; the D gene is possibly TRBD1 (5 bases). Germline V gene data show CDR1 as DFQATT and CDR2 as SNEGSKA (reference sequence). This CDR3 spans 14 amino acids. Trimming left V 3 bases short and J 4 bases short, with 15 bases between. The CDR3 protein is CSASQQGVGYGYTF. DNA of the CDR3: TGCAGTGCTAGCCAGCAGGGTGTTGGCTATGGCTACACCTTC.

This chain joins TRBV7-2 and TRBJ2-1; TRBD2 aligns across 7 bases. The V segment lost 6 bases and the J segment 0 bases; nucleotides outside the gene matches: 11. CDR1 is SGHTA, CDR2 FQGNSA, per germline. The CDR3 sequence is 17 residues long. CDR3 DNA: TGTGCCAGCAGTCTAGGGCGGACTAGGAGCTCCTACAATGAGCAGTTCTTC. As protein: CASSLGRTRSSYNEQFF.

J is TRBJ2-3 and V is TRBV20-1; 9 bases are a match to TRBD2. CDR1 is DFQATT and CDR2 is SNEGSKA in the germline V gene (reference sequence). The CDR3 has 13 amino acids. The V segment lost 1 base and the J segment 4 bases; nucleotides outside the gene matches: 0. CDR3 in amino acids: CSARASGADTQYF. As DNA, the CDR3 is TGCAGTGCTAGAGCTAGCGGGGCAGATACGCAGTATTTT.

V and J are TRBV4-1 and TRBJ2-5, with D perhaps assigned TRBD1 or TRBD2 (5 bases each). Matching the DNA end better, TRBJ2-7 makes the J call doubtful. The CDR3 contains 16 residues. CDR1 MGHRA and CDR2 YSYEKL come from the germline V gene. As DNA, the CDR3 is TGCGCCAGCAGTCCTTATACCGGGACCCAAGCCTACGAGCAGTACTTC. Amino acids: CASSPYTGTQAYEQYF.

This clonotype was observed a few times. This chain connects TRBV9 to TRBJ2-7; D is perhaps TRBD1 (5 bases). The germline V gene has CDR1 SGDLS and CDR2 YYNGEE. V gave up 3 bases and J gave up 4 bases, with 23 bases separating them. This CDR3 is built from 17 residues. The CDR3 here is CASSASLLGQDLYEQYF. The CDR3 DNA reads TGTGCCAGCAGCGCATCGCTGTTGGGGCAGGACCTATACGAGCAGTACTTC.

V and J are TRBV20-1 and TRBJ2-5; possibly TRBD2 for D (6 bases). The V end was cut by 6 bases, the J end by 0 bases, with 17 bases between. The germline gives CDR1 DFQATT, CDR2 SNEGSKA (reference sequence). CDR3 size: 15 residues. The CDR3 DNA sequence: TGCAGTGCCAACCCCCCGGGGGAGTACCAAGAGACCCAGTACTTC. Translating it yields CSANPPGEYQETQYF.

CDR3 sequence reads: CASSLGTGTNYGYTF. CDR3 sequence (DNA): TGCGCCAGCAGCTTGGGGACAGGGACCAACTATGGCTACACCTTC. The chain employs TRBV5-1 and TRBJ1-2, with 8 bases matching TRBD1. Germline trimming cut 0 bases from V and 2 bases from J; bases unmatched to any gene: 3. The CDR3 runs to 15 residues. Germline CDR1 is SGHRS and CDR2 is YFSETQ.

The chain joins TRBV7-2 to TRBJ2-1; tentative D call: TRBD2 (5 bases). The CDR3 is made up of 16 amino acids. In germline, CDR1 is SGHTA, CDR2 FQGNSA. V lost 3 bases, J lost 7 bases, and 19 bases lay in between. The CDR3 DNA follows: TGTGCCAGCAGCTTTTCCGTTTTGGCGGGCGCAAATGAGCAGTTCTTC. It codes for CASSFSVLAGANEQFF.

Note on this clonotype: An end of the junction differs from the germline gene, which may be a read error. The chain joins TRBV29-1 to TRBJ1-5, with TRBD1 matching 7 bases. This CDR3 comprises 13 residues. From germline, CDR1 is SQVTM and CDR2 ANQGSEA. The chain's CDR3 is CSVRRDSNRPQHF. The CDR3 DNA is TGCAGCGTTCGGCGGGACAGCAATCGGCCCCAGCATTTT.

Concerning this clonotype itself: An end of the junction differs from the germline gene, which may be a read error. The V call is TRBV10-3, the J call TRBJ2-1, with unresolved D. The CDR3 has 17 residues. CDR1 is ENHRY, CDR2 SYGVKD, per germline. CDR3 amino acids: CAISESPAESSYNEQFF. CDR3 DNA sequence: TGCGCCATCAGTGAGTCCCCAGCTGAAAGCTCCTACAATGAGCAGTTCTTC.

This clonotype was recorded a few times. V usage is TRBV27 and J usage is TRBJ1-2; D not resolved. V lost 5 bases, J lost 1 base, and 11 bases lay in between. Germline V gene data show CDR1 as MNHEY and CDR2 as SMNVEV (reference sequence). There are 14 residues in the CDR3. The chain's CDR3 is CASSPRELNYGYTF. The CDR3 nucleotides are TGTGCCAGCAGTCCGCGGGAGCTTAACTATGGCTACACCTTC.

The CDR3 spells CASTTEGGTDTQYF. In nucleotides, the CDR3 is TGTGCCAGCACCACGGAGGGGGGCACAGATACGCAGTATTTT. The V call is TRBV5-4, the J call TRBJ2-3; D may correspond to TRBD1 or TRBD2 (6 bases each). Trimming took 6 bases from V and 1 from J, leaving 12 bases between them. The CDR3 runs 14 residues. From germline, CDR1 is SGHNT and CDR2 YYREEE (reference sequence).

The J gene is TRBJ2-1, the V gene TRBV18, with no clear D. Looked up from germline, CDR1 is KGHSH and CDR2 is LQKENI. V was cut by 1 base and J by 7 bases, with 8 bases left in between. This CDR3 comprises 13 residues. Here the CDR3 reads CASSPLQENEQFF. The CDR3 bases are TGTGCCAGCTCACCACTTCAGGAGAATGAGCAGTTCTTC.

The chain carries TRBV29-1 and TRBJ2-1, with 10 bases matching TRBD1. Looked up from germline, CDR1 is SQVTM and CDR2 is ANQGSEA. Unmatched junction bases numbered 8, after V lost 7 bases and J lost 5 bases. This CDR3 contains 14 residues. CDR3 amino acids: CSGLGDRGNNEQFF. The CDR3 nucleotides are TGCAGCGGGCTAGGGGACAGGGGCAACAATGAGCAGTTCTTC.

The CDR3 DNA is TGCAGTGCTAGAGAGGGCCAGCCCAATGAAAAACTGTTTTTT. Protein: CSAREGQPNEKLFF. The chain employs TRBV20-1 and TRBJ1-4; the D is unclear. The V and J ends lost 0 bases and 5 bases respectively, with 10 bases between them. Germline CDR1 and CDR2: DFQATT and SNEGSKA (reference sequence). The CDR3 extends over 14 amino acids.

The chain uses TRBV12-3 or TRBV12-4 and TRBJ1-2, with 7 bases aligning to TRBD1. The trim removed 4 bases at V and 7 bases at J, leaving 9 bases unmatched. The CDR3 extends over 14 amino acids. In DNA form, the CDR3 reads TGTGCCAGCAGTTCGACAGGGAAGTACGCTGGCTACACCTTC. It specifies CASSSTGKYAGYTF.

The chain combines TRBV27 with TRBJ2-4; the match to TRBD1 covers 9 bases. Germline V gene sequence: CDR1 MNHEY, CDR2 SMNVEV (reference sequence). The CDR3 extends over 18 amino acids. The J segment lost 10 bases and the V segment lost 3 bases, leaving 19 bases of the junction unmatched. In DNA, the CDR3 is TGTGCCAGCAGTTTTATGACCCACAGGGGGCCCTCCCAAGCAATTCAGTACTTC. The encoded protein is CASSFMTHRGPSQAIQYF.

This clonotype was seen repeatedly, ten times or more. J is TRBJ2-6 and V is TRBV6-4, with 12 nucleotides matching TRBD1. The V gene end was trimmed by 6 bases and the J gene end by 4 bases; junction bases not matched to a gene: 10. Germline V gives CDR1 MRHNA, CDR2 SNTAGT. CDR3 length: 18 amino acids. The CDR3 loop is CASRTGTGGLLGANVLTF. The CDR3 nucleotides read TGTGCCAGCAGGACCGGGACAGGGGGCCTTCTCGGGGCCAACGTCCTGACTTTC.

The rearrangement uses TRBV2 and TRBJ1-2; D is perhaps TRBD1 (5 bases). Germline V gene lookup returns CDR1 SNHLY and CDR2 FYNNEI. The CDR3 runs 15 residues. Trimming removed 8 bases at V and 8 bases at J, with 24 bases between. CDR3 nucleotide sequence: TGTGCCAGCCCCCTTGGGACGGCATTTGAGTACGGCTACACCTTC. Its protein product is CASPLGTAFEYGYTF.

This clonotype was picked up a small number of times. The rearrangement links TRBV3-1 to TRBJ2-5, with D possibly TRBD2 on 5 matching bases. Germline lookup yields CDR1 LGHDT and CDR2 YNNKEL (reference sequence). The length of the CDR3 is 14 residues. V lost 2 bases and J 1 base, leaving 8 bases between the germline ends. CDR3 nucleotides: TGTGCCAGCAGCCAATACGGGGTCCAAGAGACCCAGTACTTC. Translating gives CASSQYGVQETQYF.

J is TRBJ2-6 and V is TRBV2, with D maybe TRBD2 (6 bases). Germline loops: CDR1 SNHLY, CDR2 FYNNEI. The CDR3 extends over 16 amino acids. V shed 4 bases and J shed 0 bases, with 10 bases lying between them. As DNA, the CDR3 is TGTGCCAGCAGTGGGGGGGTACCCTCTGGGGCCAACGTCCTGACTTTC. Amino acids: CASSGGVPSGANVLTF.

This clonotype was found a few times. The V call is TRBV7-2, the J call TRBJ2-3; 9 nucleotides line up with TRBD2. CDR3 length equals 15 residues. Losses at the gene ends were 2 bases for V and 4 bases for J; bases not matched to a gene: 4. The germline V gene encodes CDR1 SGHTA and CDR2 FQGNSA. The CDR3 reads CASSLRGGAADTQYF. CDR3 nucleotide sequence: TGTGCCAGCAGCTTACGCGGGGGGGCCGCAGATACGCAGTATTTT.

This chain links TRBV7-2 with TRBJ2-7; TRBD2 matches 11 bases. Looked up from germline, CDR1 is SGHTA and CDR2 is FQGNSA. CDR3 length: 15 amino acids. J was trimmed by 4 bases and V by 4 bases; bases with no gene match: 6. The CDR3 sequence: CASSSGSGGGYEQYF. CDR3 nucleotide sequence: TGTGCCAGCAGCTCGGGTAGCGGGGGGGGTTACGAGCAGTACTTC.

The CDR3 DNA is TGCAGTGTCCCCTTCGCAGGGCGAGGTGGCTACACCTTC. Its protein product is CSVPFAGRGGYTF. The chain links TRBV20-1 to TRBJ1-2; possibly TRBD1 for D (5 bases). The germline V gene has CDR1 DFQATT and CDR2 SNEGSKA (reference sequence). The CDR3 loop spans 13 amino acids. Trimming left V 7 bases short and J 7 bases short, with 19 bases between.

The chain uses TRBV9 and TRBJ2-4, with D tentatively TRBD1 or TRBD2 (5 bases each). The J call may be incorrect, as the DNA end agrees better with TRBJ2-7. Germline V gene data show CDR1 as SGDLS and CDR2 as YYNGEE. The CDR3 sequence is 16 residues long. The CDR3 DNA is TGTGCCAGCAGCGTAGCGGGACGGGTCGGTACCTACGAGCAGTACTTC. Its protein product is CASSVAGRVGTYEQYF.

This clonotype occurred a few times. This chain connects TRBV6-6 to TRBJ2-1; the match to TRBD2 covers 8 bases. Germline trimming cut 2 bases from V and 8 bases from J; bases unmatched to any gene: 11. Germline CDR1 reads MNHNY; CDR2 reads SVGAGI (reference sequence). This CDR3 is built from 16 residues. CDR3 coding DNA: TGTGCCAGCAGTTACCCGATGGAGCGGGGGTGGGATGAGCAGTTCTTC. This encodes CASSYPMERGWDEQFF.

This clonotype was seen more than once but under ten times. The CDR3 sequence is CASSVWAGTDTQYF. CDR3 DNA sequence: TGTGCCAGCAGCGTATGGGCAGGCACAGATACGCAGTATTTT. V is TRBV9 and J is TRBJ2-3; D gene ambiguous. The CDR3 runs to 14 residues. V lost 1 base, J lost 1 base, and 7 bases lay in between. Germline CDR1 SGDLS, CDR2 YYNGEE.

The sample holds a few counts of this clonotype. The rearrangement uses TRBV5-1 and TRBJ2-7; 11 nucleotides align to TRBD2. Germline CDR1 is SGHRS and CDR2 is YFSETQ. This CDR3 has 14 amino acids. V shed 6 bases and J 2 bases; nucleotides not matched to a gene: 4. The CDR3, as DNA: TGCGCCAGCACACTAGCGGGGGACCCCTACGAGCAGTACTTC. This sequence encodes CASTLAGDPYEQYF.